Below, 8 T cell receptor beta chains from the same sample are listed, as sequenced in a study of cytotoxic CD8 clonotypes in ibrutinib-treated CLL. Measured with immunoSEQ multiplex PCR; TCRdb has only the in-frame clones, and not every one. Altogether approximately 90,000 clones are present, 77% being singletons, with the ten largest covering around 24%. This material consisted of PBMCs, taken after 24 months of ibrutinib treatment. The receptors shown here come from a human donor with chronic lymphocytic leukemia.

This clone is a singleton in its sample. The CDR3 DNA is TGTGCCATCAGGACAGCAGGGAACACTGAAGCTTTCTTT. Translation gives CAIRTAGNTEAFF. V usage is TRBV10-3 and J usage is TRBJ1-1; possible D gene TRBD1, 5 bases. The CDR3 runs 13 residues. Germline loops: CDR1 ENHRY, CDR2 SYGVKD. V shed 6 bases and J shed 1 base, with 9 bases lying between them.

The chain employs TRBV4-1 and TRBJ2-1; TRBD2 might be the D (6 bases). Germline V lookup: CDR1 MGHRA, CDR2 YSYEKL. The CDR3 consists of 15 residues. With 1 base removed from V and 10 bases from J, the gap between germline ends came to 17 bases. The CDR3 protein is CASSQVGRGLGEQFF. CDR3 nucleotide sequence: TGCGCCAGCAGCCAAGTGGGGCGGGGCTTGGGGGAGCAGTTCTTC.

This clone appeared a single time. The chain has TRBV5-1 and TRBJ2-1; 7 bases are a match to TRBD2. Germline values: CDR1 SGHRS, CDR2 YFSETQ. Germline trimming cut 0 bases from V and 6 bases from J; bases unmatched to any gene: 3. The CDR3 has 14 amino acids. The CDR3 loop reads CASSLGEGSNEQFF. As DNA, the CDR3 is TGCGCCAGCAGCTTGGGGGAGGGGAGCAATGAGCAGTTCTTC.

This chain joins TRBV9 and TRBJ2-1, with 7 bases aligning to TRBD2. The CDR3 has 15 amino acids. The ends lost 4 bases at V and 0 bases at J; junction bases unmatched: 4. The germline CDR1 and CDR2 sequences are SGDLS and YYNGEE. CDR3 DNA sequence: TGTGCCAGCAGCCCTAGCGGCAGCTCCTACAATGAGCAGTTCTTC. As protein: CASSPSGSSYNEQFF.

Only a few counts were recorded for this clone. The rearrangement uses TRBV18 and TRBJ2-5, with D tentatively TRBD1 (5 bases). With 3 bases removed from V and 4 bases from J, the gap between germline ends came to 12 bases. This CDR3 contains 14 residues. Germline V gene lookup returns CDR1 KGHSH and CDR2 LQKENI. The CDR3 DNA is TGTGCCAGCTCACCGCAGGGTACGGGAGAGACCCAGTACTTC. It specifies CASSPQGTGETQYF.

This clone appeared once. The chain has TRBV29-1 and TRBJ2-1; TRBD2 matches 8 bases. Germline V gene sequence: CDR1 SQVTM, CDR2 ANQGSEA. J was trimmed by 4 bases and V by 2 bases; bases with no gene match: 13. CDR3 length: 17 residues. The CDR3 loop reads CSVEIRGGRYTYNEQFF. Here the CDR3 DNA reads TGCAGCGTTGAAATTAGGGGCGGGAGGTATACTTACAATGAGCAGTTCTTC.

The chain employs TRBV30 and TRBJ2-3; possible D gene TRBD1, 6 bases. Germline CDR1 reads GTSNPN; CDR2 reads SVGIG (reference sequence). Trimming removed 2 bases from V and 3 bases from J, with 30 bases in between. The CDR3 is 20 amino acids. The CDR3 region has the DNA TGTGCCTGGAGTCTGGGCAAGGACAGCGGTTGGGGGATACGGACAGATACGCAGTATTTT. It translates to CAWSLGKDSGWGIRTDTQYF.

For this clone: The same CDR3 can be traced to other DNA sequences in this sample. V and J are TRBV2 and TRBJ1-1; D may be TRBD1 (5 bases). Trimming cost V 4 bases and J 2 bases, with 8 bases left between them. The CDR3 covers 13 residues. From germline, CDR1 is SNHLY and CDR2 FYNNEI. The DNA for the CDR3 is TGTGCCAGCAGTGGGGACGGCAACACTGAAGCTTTCTTT. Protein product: CASSGDGNTEAFF.